This is a list of T cell receptor beta chains from one sample in a study of T-cell memory formation after mild COVID-19. TCRdb independently ran MiXCR on the 5' RACE reads; one entry per CDR3 protein. The table has over 150,000 distinct CDR3 sequences, about a fifth seen once; the top ten hold 20% to 25%. Sequencing was done on a sample of PBMCs or a T cell subset sorted from them (not recorded which). Every receptor here comes from an adult woman who had mild COVID-19 (a few samples of this study predate the infection). Cell type and time point are not known. The CDR3 runs from the conserved cysteine through the conserved F or W. A D gene is named only where the DNA matches it firmly. The size of a clone is reported for some rows only, either as once, few or many, or as a class for expanded clones.

CDR3nt: TGCGCCAGCAGCTCCTCTAGTGCTGAAGCTTTCTTT; CDR3aa: CASSSSSAEAFF; d_gene: -; v_gene: TRBV5-1; j_gene: TRBJ1-1; abundance: many
CDR3nt: TGCAGTGCCCACAGGGTTGAGAGCACTGAAGCTTTCTTT; CDR3aa: CSAHRVESTEAFF; d_gene: -; v_gene: TRBV20-1; j_gene: TRBJ1-1; abundance: -
CDR3nt: TGTGCCAGCAGCTTCGACAGTGGAGATGAAAAACTGTTTTTT; CDR3aa: CASSFDSGDEKLFF; d_gene: -; v_gene: TRBV11-2; j_gene: TRBJ1-4; abundance: -
CDR3nt: TGTGCCAGCCTGAGAAACGGGGAACGGGCAGATACGCAGTATTTT; CDR3aa: CASLRNGERADTQYF; d_gene: -; v_gene: TRBV5-5; j_gene: TRBJ2-3; abundance: -
CDR3nt: TGCAGCGTTGAAGATGGCAGGAGCACAGATACGCAGTATTTT; CDR3aa: CSVEDGRSTDTQYF; d_gene: -; v_gene: TRBV29-1; j_gene: TRBJ2-3; abundance: few
CDR3nt: TGTGCCAGCAGTTTAACGGGGACTAGATATGAGCAGTTCTTC; CDR3aa: CASSLTGTRYEQFF; d_gene: TRBD2; v_gene: TRBV27; j_gene: TRBJ2-1; abundance: -
CDR3nt: TGCGCCAGCAGCCACGCCCGGGCCAACTACGAGCAGTACTTC; CDR3aa: CASSHARANYEQYF; d_gene: -; v_gene: TRBV4-1; j_gene: TRBJ2-7; abundance: -
CDR3nt: TGTGCCAGCTGGAGGGGGGGAAACCTATTAACAGATACGCAGTATTTT; CDR3aa: CASWRGGNLLTDTQYF; d_gene: -; v_gene: TRBV2; j_gene: TRBJ2-3; abundance: -
CDR3nt: TGCAGCGTTGAAGGGCAGTTGTACGAGCAGTACTTC; CDR3aa: CSVEGQLYEQYF; d_gene: -; v_gene: TRBV29-1; j_gene: TRBJ2-7; abundance: few
CDR3nt: TGTGCCAGCAGCTCCAGGGGCCCCCAGCATTTT; CDR3aa: CASSSRGPQHF; d_gene: -; v_gene: TRBV7-9; j_gene: TRBJ1-5; abundance: few
CDR3nt: TGTGCCATCAGTTCTAGCGGGAGGGCTTACGAGCAGTACTTC; CDR3aa: CAISSSGRAYEQYF; d_gene: TRBD2; v_gene: TRBV10-3; j_gene: TRBJ2-7; abundance: few
CDR3nt: TGTGCCAGCAGCATCCAAAGGGACGGCTCCTACGAGCAGTACTTC; CDR3aa: CASSIQRDGSYEQYF; d_gene: -; v_gene: TRBV21-1; j_gene: TRBJ2-7; abundance: -
CDR3nt: TGCAGTGCTAGAGTAGAAGGCTACACTGAAGCTTTCTTT; CDR3aa: CSARVEGYTEAFF; d_gene: -; v_gene: TRBV20-1; j_gene: TRBJ1-1; abundance: -
CDR3nt: TGTGCCAGCAGTCGGACAGGGGGAATCTATGGCTACACCTTC; CDR3aa: CASSRTGGIYGYTF; d_gene: TRBD1; v_gene: TRBV27; j_gene: TRBJ1-2; abundance: -
CDR3nt: TGTGCCAGCAGCCAAAGAGACAGCATTTGGAATGAGCAGTTCTTC; CDR3aa: CASSQRDSIWNEQFF; d_gene: -; v_gene: TRBV14; j_gene: TRBJ2-1; abundance: -
CDR3nt: TGTGCCAGCAGTTTCCCAGGACGGAACAATCAGCCCCAGCATTTT; CDR3aa: CASSFPGRNNQPQHF; d_gene: -; v_gene: TRBV6-6; j_gene: TRBJ1-5; abundance: few
CDR3nt: TGTGCCAGCCTGGACCTTAATCAGCCCCAGCATTTT; CDR3aa: CASLDLNQPQHF; d_gene: -; v_gene: TRBV27; j_gene: TRBJ1-5; abundance: -
CDR3nt: TGCGCCAGCAGCCCGGGGGTAATGAACACTGAAGCTTTCTTT; CDR3aa: CASSPGVMNTEAFF; d_gene: -; v_gene: TRBV4-1; j_gene: TRBJ1-1; abundance: many
CDR3nt: TGTGCCAGCAGTTACCTGAGTAGCGGGGACTACGAGCAGTACTTC; CDR3aa: CASSYLSSGDYEQYF; d_gene: TRBD2; v_gene: TRBV6-5; j_gene: TRBJ2-7; abundance: few
CDR3nt: TGTGCCAGTAGCGGGGTTTTGGGACCCTACGAGCAGTACTTC; CDR3aa: CASSGVLGPYEQYF; d_gene: -; v_gene: TRBV19; j_gene: TRBJ2-7; abundance: -
CDR3nt: TGTGCCAGTAGTCGTCCCGGGGTCGGGCTTGGGGAGCAGTACTTC; CDR3aa: CASSRPGVGLGEQYF; d_gene: -; v_gene: TRBV19; j_gene: TRBJ2-7; abundance: -
CDR3nt: TGTGCTAGTGGTTTGGTCCCGGATTTTGGGCCATATCACCCTCATCAGCCCCAGCATTTT; CDR3aa: CASGLVPDFGPYHPHQPQHF; d_gene: -; v_gene: TRBV12-5; j_gene: TRBJ1-5; abundance: -
CDR3nt: TGTGCCAGCTGGCCACTTGGGAACACTGAAGCTTTCTTT; CDR3aa: CASWPLGNTEAFF; d_gene: -; v_gene: TRBV19; j_gene: TRBJ1-1; abundance: -
CDR3nt: TGCGCCAGCAGCCAAGATGGGGACAGGGGTTCCTACGAGCAGTACTTC; CDR3aa: CASSQDGDRGSYEQYF; d_gene: TRBD1; v_gene: TRBV4-3; j_gene: TRBJ2-7; abundance: -
CDR3nt: TGTGCCAGCAGTTTAGGGGGAGGGTACACCGGGGAGCTGTTTTTT; CDR3aa: CASSLGGGYTGELFF; d_gene: TRBD2; v_gene: TRBV12-3/TRBV12-4; j_gene: TRBJ2-2; abundance: -
CDR3nt: TGTGCCAGCAGTTCCTATCATCGAGGGGAGGGGAACGGGGAGCTGTTTTTT; CDR3aa: CASSSYHRGEGNGELFF; d_gene: TRBD2; v_gene: TRBV12-3/TRBV12-4; j_gene: TRBJ2-2; abundance: few